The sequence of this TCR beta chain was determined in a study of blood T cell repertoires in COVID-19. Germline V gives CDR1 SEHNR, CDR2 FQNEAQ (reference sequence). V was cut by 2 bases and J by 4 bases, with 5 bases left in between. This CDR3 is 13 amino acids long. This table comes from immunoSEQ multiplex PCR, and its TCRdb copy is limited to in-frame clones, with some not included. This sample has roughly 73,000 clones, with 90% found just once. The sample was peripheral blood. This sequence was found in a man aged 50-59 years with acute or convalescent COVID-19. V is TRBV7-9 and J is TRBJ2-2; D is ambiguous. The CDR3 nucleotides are TGTGCCAGCAGCTTACGGGTCACCGGGGAGCTGTTTTTT. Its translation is CASSLRVTGELFF. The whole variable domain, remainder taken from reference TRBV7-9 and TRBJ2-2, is DTGVSQNPRHKITKRGQNVTFRCDPISEHNRLYWYRQTLGQGPEFLTYFQNEAQLEKSRLLSDRFSAERPKGSFSTLEIQRTEQGDSAMYLCASSLRVTGELFFGEGSRLTVL.